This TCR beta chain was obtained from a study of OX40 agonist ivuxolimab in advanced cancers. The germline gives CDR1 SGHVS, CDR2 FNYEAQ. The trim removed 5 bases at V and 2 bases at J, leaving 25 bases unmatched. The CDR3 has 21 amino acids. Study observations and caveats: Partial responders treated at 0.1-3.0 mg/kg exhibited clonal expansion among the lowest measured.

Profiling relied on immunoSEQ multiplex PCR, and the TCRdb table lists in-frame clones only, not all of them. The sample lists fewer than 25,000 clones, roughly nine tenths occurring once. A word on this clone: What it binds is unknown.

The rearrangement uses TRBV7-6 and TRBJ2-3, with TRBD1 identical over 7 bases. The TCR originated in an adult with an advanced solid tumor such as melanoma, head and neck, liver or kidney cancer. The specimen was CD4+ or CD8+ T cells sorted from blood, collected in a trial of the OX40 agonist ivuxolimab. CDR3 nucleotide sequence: TGTGCCAGCAGCCTCCGGGCAGGGGGTCCTCAGCCGTCCGGTATCACAGATACGCAGTATTTT. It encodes CASSLRAGGPQPSGITDTQYF.